These 12 T cell receptor beta chains came from one sample sequenced in a study of blood T cell repertoires in COVID-19. This table comes from immunoSEQ multiplex PCR, and its TCRdb copy is limited to in-frame clones, with some not included. The sample holds over 150,000 clones; around 83% are singletons and the top ten take 29%. Sequencing was carried out using peripheral blood. The receptors here all came from a woman aged 55-69 years with acute or convalescent COVID-19.

This clone was seen more than once but under ten times. The sample holds other DNA sequences that translate to the same CDR3. The chain links TRBV20-1 to TRBJ2-5, with D hard to call. This CDR3 spans 11 amino acids. The germline gives CDR1 DFQATT, CDR2 SNEGSKA (reference sequence). V gave up 3 bases and J gave up 4 bases, with 6 bases separating them. CDR3 sequence (DNA): TGCAGTGCTAGCTTGAGAGAGACCCAGTACTTC. Amino acid sequence: CSASLRETQYF.

This chain uses TRBV6-5 with TRBJ2-1; 7 nucleotides align to TRBD1. With V trimmed by 7 bases and J by 1 base, 4 bases remained unmatched. This CDR3 comprises 14 residues. Germline lookup yields CDR1 MNHEY and CDR2 SVGAGI. The chain's CDR3 is CASKGARSYNEQFF. The CDR3 nucleotides read TGTGCCAGCAAGGGGGCGCGTTCCTACAATGAGCAGTTCTTC.

CDR3 sequence: CASSLYSGGRYNEQFF. The CDR3, as DNA: TGTGCCAGCAGCTTATACAGCGGGGGCCGTTACAATGAGCAGTTCTTC. The chain links TRBV7-9 to TRBJ2-1; 8 positions match TRBD2. With 2 bases clipped from V and 4 bases from J, the junction kept 7 bases outside the gene matches. This CDR3 region has 16 residues. CDR1 and CDR2 (germline): SEHNR, FQNEAQ (reference sequence).

The rearrangement joins TRBV19 to TRBJ1-2; 11 bases are shared with TRBD1. Germline CDR1 is LNHDA and CDR2 is SQIVND (reference sequence). The CDR3 sequence is 15 residues long. V was pared by 5 bases and J by 5 bases, with 7 bases of the junction left unmatched. DNA for the CDR3: TGTGCCAGTAGTTTAAGGACAGGGGGCATTTATGGCTACACCTTC. This gives the protein CASSLRTGGIYGYTF.

This clone was seen only once. The chain links TRBV18 to TRBJ2-2; 9 nucleotides align to TRBD2. V was pared by 0 bases and J by 2 bases, with 1 base of the junction left unmatched. Germline CDR1 and CDR2: KGHSH and LQKENI. The CDR3 covers 16 residues. CDR3 sequence: CASSPPSGGNTGELFF. CDR3 DNA sequence: TGTGCCAGCTCACCACCTAGCGGGGGAAACACCGGGGAGCTGTTTTTT.

The gene calls are TRBV6-5 and TRBJ2-7, with D possibly TRBD2 on 6 matching bases. Trimming pared 8 bases from V and 2 bases from J, leaving 16 bases between. Germline loops: CDR1 MNHEY, CDR2 SVGAGI. This CDR3 is built from 14 residues. CDR3 residues: CASLSYGGAYEQYV. Written as DNA, the CDR3 is TGTGCCAGCCTTAGCTACGGGGGTGCCTACGAGCAGTACGTC.

The genes are TRBV19 and TRBJ1-5; 7 nucleotides agree with TRBD1. This CDR3 has 15 amino acids. Germline trimming cut 3 bases from V and 3 bases from J; bases unmatched to any gene: 5. CDR1 and CDR2 from the germline V gene are LNHDA and SQIVND (reference sequence). The CDR3 protein is CASSIRQGYNQPQHF. The CDR3 nucleotides are TGTGCCAGTAGTATTCGACAGGGCTACAATCAGCCCCAGCATTTT.

The rearrangement joins TRBV11-3 to TRBJ1-1, with 8 bases lining up with TRBD1. Germline V CDR1 and CDR2: SGHNT, YENEEA. The CDR3 extends over 14 amino acids. Trimming at V came to 5 bases and at J to 1 base, leaving 3 bases not matched to a gene. The CDR3 sequence is CASSPGQGNTEAFF. The DNA of the CDR3 is TGTGCCAGCAGCCCCGGACAGGGGAACACTGAAGCTTTCTTT.

V gene TRBV5-1 combines with J gene TRBJ1-2; no clear D gene. Trimming took off 1 base at V and 2 bases at J, with 12 bases between the two ends. The CDR3 spans 15 residues. CDR1 is SGHRS, CDR2 YFSETQ, per germline. CDR3 DNA: TGCGCCAGCAGCTTGTTGGGAGGAACGAACTATGGCTACACCTTC. It specifies CASSLLGGTNYGYTF.

Turning to this clone: One end of the junction is discordant with germline, which a read error may explain. This chain uses TRBV7-2 with TRBJ2-2, with 13 bases identical to TRBD2. The CDR3 is 18 residues long. CDR1 and CDR2 from the germline V gene are SGHTA and FQGNSA. The CDR3 here is CASSSVPGLAGPHRGAVF. CDR3 coding DNA: TGTGCCAGCAGCTCGGTCCCGGGACTAGCGGGGCCTCACCGGGGAGCTGTTTTT.

To note about this clone: The junction does not match germline at one end; this may be a read error. The chain couples TRBV2 to TRBJ2-3, with TRBD2 matching over 10 bases. Germline values: CDR1 SNHLY, CDR2 FYNNEI. The CDR3 totals 15 residues. CDR3 loop: CASSQAGGDTDTQYF. The CDR3 bases are TGTGCCAGCAGTCAAGCGGGGGGGGACACAGATACGCAGTATTTT.

The chain has TRBV2 and TRBJ1-3; unclear D gene. Germline V gene data show CDR1 as SNHLY and CDR2 as FYNNEI. The V and J ends lost 8 bases and 9 bases respectively, with 14 bases between them. The CDR3 loop spans 12 amino acids. CDR3 DNA sequence: TGTGCCAGCCCCGAGCCCGTTTGCACCATATATTTT. Protein product: CASPEPVCTIYF.